The 30 T cell receptor beta chains reported below all come from one sample, sequenced in a study of blood T cell repertoires in COVID-19. The assay was immunoSEQ multiplex PCR, and TCRdb's table has in-frame clones only and misses some. The data contain approximately 220,000 clones, around 87% of them singletons. Sequenced: PBMCs or T cells enriched from blood (not recorded which). The receptors come from a man aged 30 to 39 who had been exposed to COVID-19.

This clone was counted once. The sample contains more than one DNA sequence encoding this CDR3. The chain links TRBV3-1 (or the pseudogene TRBV3-2) to TRBJ2-7; D might be TRBD1 (5 bases). The germline CDR1 and CDR2 sequences are LGHDT and YNNKEL (reference sequence). CDR3 length: 15 amino acids. The V gene lost 1 base and the J gene lost 2 bases, with 12 bases spanning the gap. This CDR3 reads CASSQGRGPPYEQYF. The CDR3 DNA reads as TGTGCCAGCAGCCAAGGTAGGGGTCCCCCCTACGAGCAGTACTTC.

The chain couples TRBV4-2 to TRBJ2-1; 9 bases agree with TRBD1. The germline V gene encodes CDR1 LGHNA and CDR2 YNFKEQ. The CDR3 contains 15 residues. V dropped 4 bases and J dropped 7; count of bases not matched to a gene: 8. CDR3 amino acids: CASSLPGQGRNEQFF. CDR3 nucleotide sequence: TGTGCCAGCAGCCTCCCGGGACAGGGAAGAAATGAGCAGTTCTTC.

The CDR3 is CASSSSGQGAGYTF. The CDR3 DNA sequence: TGTGCCAGCAGCTCCTCGGGACAGGGGGCTGGCTACACCTTC. The rearrangement joins TRBV11-2 to TRBJ1-2, with 12 bases fitting TRBD1. This CDR3 contains 14 residues. With V trimmed by 4 bases and J by 7 bases, 4 bases remained unmatched. Germline V gene lookup returns CDR1 SGHAT and CDR2 FQNNGV.

The chain is built from TRBV27 and TRBJ2-7; possible D gene TRBD2, 6 bases. V was shortened by 6 bases and J by 5 bases, with 26 bases between the two germline ends. This CDR3 is built from 17 residues. Germline lookup yields CDR1 MNHEY and CDR2 SMNVEV (reference sequence). The DNA for the CDR3 is TGTGCCAGCAGCCCCATTCCCCCGGGGACTCGATCGCACGAGCAGTACTTC. The encoded protein is CASSPIPPGTRSHEQYF.

CDR3 amino acids: CASSIDSGLKSQETQYF. CDR3 bases: TGTGCCAGTAGTATAGACTCGGGACTAAAGTCACAAGAGACCCAGTACTTC. The V and J genes are TRBV19 and TRBJ2-5; TRBD2 agrees at 7 bases. J gave up 2 bases and V 0 bases, and 9 bases lay outside the gene matches. Germline CDR1 LNHDA, CDR2 SQIVND (reference sequence). This CDR3 is 17 amino acids long.

The chain has TRBV15 and TRBJ1-5; D gene ambiguous. Germline V gives CDR1 LNHNV, CDR2 YYDKDF (reference sequence). This CDR3 is 14 amino acids long. Trimming pared 0 bases from V and 10 bases from J, leaving 13 bases between. The CDR3 protein is CATSRDFGPSPQHF. CDR3 DNA sequence: TGTGCCACCAGCAGAGATTTTGGGCCCTCTCCCCAGCATTTT.

This clone has only a few counts. This rearrangement joins TRBV5-1 to TRBJ1-3; tentative D call: TRBD1 (5 bases). Germline values: CDR1 SGHRS, CDR2 YFSETQ. This CDR3 is 16 amino acids long. V was pared by 0 bases and J by 0 bases, with 10 bases between. The CDR3 region has the DNA TGCGCCAGCAGCTTGGGGGACTCCCGCTCTGGAAACACCATATATTTT. Translating gives CASSLGDSRSGNTIYF.

The V and J genes are TRBV5-5 and TRBJ1-1, with D tentatively TRBD1 (6 bases). This CDR3 spans 15 amino acids. Looked up from germline, CDR1 is SGHKS and CDR2 is YYEKEE (reference sequence). V lost 2 bases to trimming and J lost 5 bases, with 16 bases between them. The CDR3 spells CASSLYRDIGTEAFF. The CDR3, as DNA: TGTGCCAGCAGCTTATACAGGGATATAGGGACTGAAGCTTTCTTT. The entire variable domain, with the rest obtained from reference TRBV5-5 and TRBJ1-1, is as follows: DAGVTQSPTHLIKTRGQQVTLRCSPISGHKSVSWYQQVLGQGPQFIFQYYEKEERGRGNFPDRFSARQFPNYSSELNVNALLLGDSALYLCASSLYRDIGTEAFFGQGTRLTVV.

This clone was detected only a few times. The chain has TRBV5-4 and TRBJ1-3; TRBD1 matches 7 bases. CDR1 and CDR2 (germline): SGHNT, YYREEE (reference sequence). J gave up 0 bases and V 0 bases, and 9 bases lay outside the gene matches. This CDR3 comprises 18 residues. CDR3: CASSLGLGRQGSGNTIYF. The CDR3 bases are TGTGCCAGCAGCTTGGGGCTTGGCCGACAGGGCTCTGGAAACACCATATATTTT.

The rearrangement joins TRBV19 to TRBJ1-2; D is perhaps TRBD1 (6 bases). This CDR3 is 15 amino acids long. Trimming removed 5 bases from V and 0 bases from J, with 13 bases in between. Germline assignment: CDR1 LNHDA and CDR2 SQIVND (reference sequence). The CDR3 region is CASSPQTGTNYGYTF. The DNA for the CDR3 is TGTGCCAGTAGTCCCCAAACAGGGACTAACTATGGCTACACCTTC.

The gene calls are TRBV5-1 and TRBJ2-3, with TRBD1 identical over 8 bases. The V and J ends lost 0 bases and 5 bases, in that order; junction bases with no gene match: 11. This CDR3 comprises 17 residues. CDR1 and CDR2 from the germline V gene are SGHRS and YFSETQ. The CDR3 sequence: CASSLVKAGGAGDTQYF. CDR3 coding DNA: TGCGCCAGCAGCTTGGTGAAAGCAGGGGGCGCGGGAGATACGCAGTATTTT.

The gene calls are TRBV6-1 and TRBJ1-5; possibly TRBD1 for D (5 bases). The CDR3 is 18 amino acids. The V end was cut by 2 bases, the J end by 0 bases, with 17 bases between. Germline V lookup: CDR1 MNHNS, CDR2 SASEGT. CDR3 in amino acids: CASSETSLGAYSNQPQHF. The DNA of the CDR3 is TGTGCCAGCAGTGAAACCTCATTAGGGGCCTATAGCAATCAGCCCCAGCATTTT.

The chain couples TRBV19 to TRBJ2-7; 7 bases line up with TRBD1. The CDR3 extends over 11 amino acids. Per germline, CDR1 LNHDA and CDR2 SQIVND (reference sequence). V lost 10 bases, J lost 2 bases, and 2 bases stayed unmatched. CDR3 amino acids: CATGTAYEQYF. CDR3 DNA sequence: TGTGCCACCGGGACAGCCTACGAGCAGTACTTC.

The chain joins TRBV25-1 to TRBJ2-3, with 7 nucleotides matching TRBD1. V was pared by 8 bases and J by 2 bases, with 10 bases of the junction left unmatched. Germline CDR1 and CDR2: MGHDK and SYGVNS. CDR3 length: 15 residues. CDR3 sequence (DNA): TGTGCCAGCCAAAACCGACAGGGTCCCACAGATACGCAGTATTTT. It encodes CASQNRQGPTDTQYF.

The chain employs TRBV9 and TRBJ2-3; the match to TRBD2 covers 11 bases. Trimming at V came to 1 base and at J to 2 bases, leaving 6 bases not matched to a gene. This CDR3 spans 17 amino acids. Germline V gives CDR1 SGDLS, CDR2 YYNGEE. As DNA, the CDR3 is TGTGCCAGCAGCGTAAGGCCTAGCGGGGGGTTCACAGATACGCAGTATTTT. It yields the protein CASSVRPSGGFTDTQYF.

The chain has TRBV14 and TRBJ1-1; D is unclear. This CDR3 spans 15 amino acids. Germline V CDR1 and CDR2: SGHDN, FVKESK. Trimming took off 4 bases at V and 6 bases at J, with 18 bases between the two ends. The CDR3 coding sequence is TGTGCCAGCAGCCCTTCTGTAACGGGGATTGCTGAAGCTTTCTTT. Translated: CASSPSVTGIAEAFF.

This clone was detected only once. The chain carries TRBV5-1 and TRBJ2-7; TRBD1 might be the D (6 bases). The germline gives CDR1 SGHRS, CDR2 YFSETQ. Trimming pared 4 bases from V and 6 bases from J, leaving 20 bases between. This CDR3 spans 15 amino acids. In nucleotides, the CDR3 is TGCGCCAGCAGCCCCGACAGGCTCACACTTTCCGAGCAGTACTTC. Translating it yields CASSPDRLTLSEQYF.

CDR3 nucleotides: TGCGCCAGCAGCCAATATGGAAACACCATATATTTT. It codes for CASSQYGNTIYF. The chain uses TRBV4-1 and TRBJ1-3; unclear D gene. CDR1 and CDR2 (germline): MGHRA, YSYEKL. V gave up 2 bases and J gave up 3 bases, with 2 bases separating them. The CDR3 is made up of 12 amino acids.

The chain employs TRBV4-3 and TRBJ2-7; D perhaps matches TRBD1 (5 bases). Germline V lookup: CDR1 LGHNA, CDR2 YSLEER. V was pared by 1 base and J by 5 bases, with 9 bases between. The CDR3 length is 13 residues. The CDR3 DNA reads TGCGCCAGCAGCCAAGGCCAAGGGGACGAGCAGTACTTC. Its translation: CASSQGQGDEQYF.

The chain links TRBV10-3 to TRBJ1-5, with D unresolved. Per germline, CDR1 ENHRY and CDR2 SYGVKD. Trimming removed 5 bases from V and 7 bases from J, with 15 bases in between. CDR3 length: 14 amino acids. This chain's CDR3 is CAISSEVDGQPQHF. As DNA, the CDR3 is TGTGCCATCAGTTCTGAAGTCGACGGGCAGCCCCAGCATTTT.

The V gene is TRBV4-3, the J gene TRBJ1-1; 7 bases map to TRBD1. Germline assignment: CDR1 LGHNA and CDR2 YSLEER. V trimming: 0 bases; J trimming: 1 base; junction bases outside the gene matches: 2. This CDR3 contains 15 residues. DNA for the CDR3: TGCGCCAGCAGCCAAGAATACAGGGGGAACACTGAAGCTTTCTTT. This encodes CASSQEYRGNTEAFF.

Points on this clone: The DNA is left out, because the CDR3 cannot be placed on it with certainty; the CDR3 is given as TCRdb lists it. The chain is built from TRBV19 and TRBJ1-2; the D segment call TRBD1 is taken from the table without a DNA check. Looked up from germline, CDR1 is LNHDA and CDR2 is SQIVND (reference sequence). The CDR3 is 15 residues long, counting both termini. CDR3 protein: CASSSPGQVAAGNTF.

The chain uses TRBV29-1 and TRBJ1-2; 9 bases line up with TRBD1. The J segment lost 8 bases and the V segment lost 6 bases, leaving 10 bases of the junction unmatched. Germline CDR1 is SQVTM and CDR2 is ANQGSEA. CDR3 length: 13 residues. The CDR3 DNA reads as TGCAGCGTGTTAACAGGGGGCACGCGGGGCTACACCTTC. Encoded protein: CSVLTGGTRGYTF.

The V gene is TRBV7-9, the J gene TRBJ2-7; perhaps TRBD2 as D (5 bases). The CDR3 length is 17 residues. Per the germline V gene, CDR1 is SEHNR and CDR2 is FQNEAQ (reference sequence). V was cut by 2 bases and J by 2 bases, with 19 bases left in between. DNA of the CDR3: TGTGCCAGCAGCTTAACCCTTCAAGGACTCTTAACCTACGAGCAGTACTTC. This sequence encodes CASSLTLQGLLTYEQYF.

The chain combines TRBV7-7 with TRBJ2-3; a possible D gene is TRBD1 (6 bases). Germline-derived CDR1 and CDR2 are SSHAT and FNYEAQ (reference sequence). This CDR3 is 14 amino acids long. V was pared by 1 base and J by 7 bases, with 12 bases between. The CDR3 reads CASSLGQGSNTQYF. The CDR3 DNA is TGTGCCAGCAGCTTAGGGCAGGGGAGTAATACGCAGTATTTT.

This chain joins TRBV19 and TRBJ1-2; D not resolved. The CDR3 runs to 13 residues. The ends were cut back, 3 bases at V and 4 bases at J, with 9 bases in the middle. The germline V gene encodes CDR1 LNHDA and CDR2 SQIVND (reference sequence). The CDR3 DNA follows: TGTGCCAGTAGTATGAGTAGACTCTATGGCTACACCTTC. Translated, it gives CASSMSRLYGYTF.

The chain employs TRBV5-1 and TRBJ2-6; a weak D match, TRBD1 (5 bases). The ends were cut back, 5 bases at V and 4 bases at J, with 22 bases in the middle. CDR1 is SGHRS, CDR2 YFSETQ, per germline. CDR3 length: 18 residues. CDR3 residues: CASSPAGQGFGGANVLTF. The CDR3 DNA is TGCGCCAGCAGTCCCGCCGGGCAGGGCTTCGGAGGGGCCAACGTCCTGACTTTC.

This clone appeared a single time. V usage is TRBV6-2 or TRBV6-3 and J usage is TRBJ2-1; D not resolved. CDR1 and CDR2 from the germline V gene are MNHEY and SVGEGT. The V and J ends lost 5 bases and 15 bases respectively, with 17 bases between them. This CDR3 has 12 amino acids. CDR3 nucleotides: TGTGCCAGCAGTCAACCCCTCTCCCAGTCGTTCTTC. Its protein product is CASSQPLSQSFF.

This CDR3 reads CSASSGWVGEQFF. The CDR3, as DNA: TGCAGTGCTAGTTCGGGGTGGGTTGGTGAGCAGTTCTTC. The chain links TRBV20-1 to TRBJ2-1; TRBD2 might be the D (5 bases). The CDR3 sequence is 13 residues long. Looked up from germline, CDR1 is DFQATT and CDR2 is SNEGSKA (reference sequence). Trimming cost V 3 bases and J 9 bases, with 15 bases left between them.

The rearrangement joins TRBV10-3 to TRBJ1-2, with D possibly matching TRBD1 (5 bases). V lost 5 bases and J lost 1, with 11 bases in between. Germline V gene sequence: CDR1 ENHRY, CDR2 SYGVKD. The CDR3 runs 14 residues. The CDR3 DNA follows: TGTGCCATCAGTTCGGGGGGTAGTAACTATGGCTACACCTTC. Translating it yields CAISSGGSNYGYTF.